The 16 T cell receptor beta chains below all came from one sample that was sequenced in a study of identical twins. Via MiXCR, TCRdb re-called the 5' RACE reads, giving one row per CDR3 protein. The sample has 300,000 to 400,000 distinct CDR3 sequences, approximately 8.8% seen once. Material for sequencing was naive T cells sorted from blood. The receptors come from a woman aged 50 to 65 in good health.

The chain has TRBV7-3 and TRBJ2-3; D not certain. The CDR3 spans 12 residues. CDR1 and CDR2 from the germline V gene are SGHTA and FQGTGA. The V gene lost 5 bases and the J gene lost 5 bases, with 8 bases spanning the gap. The CDR3 sequence is CASSVMGDTQYF. The CDR3, as DNA: TGTGCCAGCAGCGTAATGGGAGATACGCAGTATTTT.

The J gene is TRBJ2-7, the V gene TRBV3-1; D may be TRBD2 (5 bases). This CDR3 spans 15 amino acids. Germline V CDR1 and CDR2: LGHDT, YNNKEL (reference sequence). Trimming cost V 2 bases and J 9 bases, with 20 bases left between them. The CDR3 region is CASSQSDGIPLRQYF. CDR3 sequence (DNA): TGTGCCAGCAGCCAAAGTGACGGGATCCCACTTCGGCAGTACTTC.

At least ten counts were recorded for this clonotype. The chain combines TRBV11-2 with TRBJ1-1; D remains unclear. This CDR3 has 16 residues. CDR1 SGHAT and CDR2 FQNNGV come from the germline V gene. V dropped 3 bases and J dropped 1 base, with 15 bases sitting between them. CDR3 in amino acids: CASSLSFGAGNTEAFF. The DNA for the CDR3 is TGTGCCAGCAGCTTGAGCTTCGGTGCGGGGAACACTGAAGCTTTCTTT.

This clonotype was seen ten or more times. The chain uses TRBV5-1 and TRBJ1-2, with D uncertain. Trimming removed 4 bases from V and 6 bases from J, with 16 bases in between. The CDR3 totals 14 residues. Germline assignment: CDR1 SGHRS and CDR2 YFSETQ. The CDR3 protein is CASSPSIVVHGYTF. The CDR3 DNA sequence: TGCGCCAGCAGCCCTTCCATCGTGGTTCATGGCTACACCTTC.

The chain employs TRBV6-2 or TRBV6-3 and TRBJ2-6, with a tentative D call TRBD2 (5 bases). Germline V CDR1 and CDR2: MNHEY, SVGEGT. The CDR3 totals 16 residues. V lost 4 bases and J lost 2, with 12 bases in between. The CDR3 region is CASSFIGLPGANVLTF. The CDR3 nucleotides are TGTGCCAGCAGTTTCATTGGACTCCCTGGGGCCAACGTCCTGACTTTC.

This clonotype has only a few counts. The chain is built from TRBV30 and TRBJ2-1; D remains unclear. CDR1 is GTSNPN, CDR2 SVGIG, per germline (reference sequence). The CDR3 totals 11 residues. Trimming pared 5 bases from V and 7 bases from J, leaving 9 bases between. CDR3 sequence (DNA): TGTGCCTGGGAGGTCGCTAATGAGCAGTTCTTC. It yields the protein CAWEVANEQFF. Complete variable domain (other parts from reference TRBV30 and TRBJ2-1): SQTIHQWPATLVQPVGSPLSLECTVEGTSNPNLYWYRQAAGRGLQLLFYSVGIGQISSEVPQNLSASRPQDRQFILSSKKLLLSDSGFYLCAWEVANEQFFGPGTRLTVL.

This clonotype was counted a few times. V usage is TRBV19 and J usage is TRBJ1-5, with D hard to call. Trimming pared 6 bases from V and 9 bases from J, leaving 9 bases between. This CDR3 spans 11 amino acids. Germline V gene sequence: CDR1 LNHDA, CDR2 SQIVND (reference sequence). The CDR3 loop reads CASRGLGPQHF. The CDR3 DNA reads as TGTGCCAGTAGGGGCCTCGGGCCCCAGCATTTT.

The chain uses TRBV4-1 and TRBJ2-3, with unresolved D. CDR1 MGHRA and CDR2 YSYEKL come from the germline V gene. The CDR3 consists of 15 residues. V shed 0 bases and J shed 1 base, with 8 bases lying between them. The CDR3 sequence: CASSQELSGTDTQYF. The DNA for the CDR3 is TGCGCCAGCAGCCAAGAACTCTCGGGCACAGATACGCAGTATTTT.

The rearrangement links TRBV7-9 to TRBJ2-1; D call uncertain. The ends were cut back, 1 base at V and 8 bases at J, with 12 bases in the middle. CDR1 is SEHNR, CDR2 FQNEAQ, per germline (reference sequence). This CDR3 spans 14 amino acids. CDR3 nucleotides: TGTGCCAGCAGCTTAGGGCCCGTTGGAGATGAGCAGTTCTTC. Its protein product is CASSLGPVGDEQFF.

The sample holds many counts of this clonotype. One junction end does not reproduce the germline sequence, and a read error may be involved. This sequence joins TRBV5-1 and TRBJ1-1; D remains ambiguous. This CDR3 is built from 12 residues. Germline CDR1 SGHRS, CDR2 YFSETQ. The CDR3 region has the DNA TGTGCCAGCAGTTTAGTAGGTACTGAAGCTTTCTTT. Amino acid sequence: CASSLVGTEAFF.

This clonotype showed up many times. The V gene is TRBV3-1, the J gene TRBJ2-2; D uncertain. The CDR3 covers 13 residues. V was clipped by 2 bases and J by 2 bases, with 3 bases between them. Germline CDR1 reads LGHDT; CDR2 reads YNNKEL (reference sequence). The CDR3 loop is CASSQTNTGELFF. CDR3 DNA: TGTGCCAGCAGCCAAACTAACACCGGGGAGCTGTTTTTT.

This CDR3 reads CASSFETSGFTDTQYF. Here the CDR3 DNA reads TGTGCCAGCAGTTTCGAAACTAGCGGTTTCACAGATACGCAGTATTTT. The chain employs TRBV6-6 and TRBJ2-3; 8 bases match TRBD2. Trimming removed 4 bases from V and 2 bases from J; junction bases left unmatched: 8. The germline CDR1 and CDR2 sequences are MNHNY and SVGAGI (reference sequence). The CDR3 sequence is 16 residues long.

This clonotype was detected ten times or more. In DNA form, the CDR3 reads TGCAGTGCTCATCACAGGGCAGCGAACACTGAAGCTTTCTTT. It is translated as CSAHHRAANTEAFF. The chain carries TRBV20-1 and TRBJ1-1; TRBD1 might be the D (6 bases). Trimming left V 5 bases short and J 1 base short, with 14 bases between. The germline gives CDR1 DFQATT, CDR2 SNEGSKA (reference sequence). The CDR3 totals 14 residues.

A few counts support this clonotype. This chain uses TRBV15 with TRBJ2-1; 7 nucleotides line up with TRBD1. Germline CDR1 is LNHNV and CDR2 is YYDKDF (reference sequence). The CDR3 runs 17 residues. V shed 3 bases, J shed 1 base, and the junction held 9 bases outside the gene matches. CDR3 in amino acids: CATSSYETGRSYNEQFF. The CDR3, as DNA: TGTGCCACCAGCAGCTACGAGACAGGGAGATCCTACAATGAGCAGTTCTTC.

The chain uses TRBV4-1 and TRBJ2-1; 11 positions agree with TRBD2. J was trimmed by 0 bases and V by 4 bases; bases with no gene match: 5. Germline CDR1 is MGHRA and CDR2 is YSYEKL. The CDR3 is 17 residues long. The CDR3 coding sequence is TGCGCCAGCAGCCGACCGACTAGCGGGACCTCCTACAATGAGCAGTTCTTC. Amino acids: CASSRPTSGTSYNEQFF.

This clonotype has just a few counts. The chain recombines TRBV6-5 with TRBJ2-1, with 9 bases lining up with TRBD1. Germline V gene lookup returns CDR1 MNHEY and CDR2 SVGAGI. Losses at the gene ends were 2 bases for V and 9 bases for J; bases not matched to a gene: 8. CDR3 length equals 15 residues. The CDR3 is CASSYGAGTGSEQFF. CDR3 DNA sequence: TGTGCCAGCAGTTACGGCGCCGGGACAGGGAGTGAGCAGTTCTTC.